This T cell receptor (beta chain) was found in a study of blood T cells in healthy people across ages. Combining a sample-barcoded 5' primer with a J-beta primer mix, a second PCR ran for roughly 7 to 11 cycles. TCRdb recomputed calls from the 5' RACE reads with MiXCR, one row per CDR3 protein. The profile shows approximately 830,000 distinct CDR3 sequences, around 62% of them singletons. With V trimmed by 1 base and J by 2 bases, 16 bases remained unmatched. The length of the CDR3 is 20 residues. Germline assignment: CDR1 DFQATT and CDR2 SNEGSKA (reference sequence). V is TRBV20-1 and J is TRBJ2-7; 14 nucleotides align to TRBD2. The sequence was obtained from a man between 25 and 39 years old in good health. The sample comprised blood. The CDR3 reads CSARVSTGLAGGHSPYEQYF. Here the CDR3 DNA reads TGCAGTGCTAGAGTTTCGACCGGACTAGCGGGGGGCCACAGCCCCTACGAGCAGTACTTC.